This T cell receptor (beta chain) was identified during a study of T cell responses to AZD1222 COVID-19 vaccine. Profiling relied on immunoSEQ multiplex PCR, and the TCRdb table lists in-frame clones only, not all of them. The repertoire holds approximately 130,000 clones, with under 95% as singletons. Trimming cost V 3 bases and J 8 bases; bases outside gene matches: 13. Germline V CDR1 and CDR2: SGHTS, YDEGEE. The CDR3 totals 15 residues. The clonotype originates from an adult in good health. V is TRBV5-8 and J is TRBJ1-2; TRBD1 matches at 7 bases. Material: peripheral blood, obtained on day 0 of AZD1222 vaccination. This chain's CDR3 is CASSYGTARTLGYTF. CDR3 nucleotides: TGTGCCAGCAGCTATGGGACAGCCCGTACTTTGGGCTACACCTTC.